Reported below is one T cell receptor (beta chain). Antigen specificity is unknown. This sample stems from a study of beta chain features in type 1 diabetes. As for the study in general: Sorted cells examined across all samples numbered some 98 million.

General study findings and limits: PCR might pick shorter templates more often, in the same way for patients and controls. Within each of all four CD4+ subsets, Type 1 diabetes patients had TCRB CDR3s that were moderately but significantly shorter. Insertions were fewer and deletions more numerous at VDJ junctions in type 1 diabetes patients.

V shed 3 bases and J shed 0 bases, with 7 bases lying between them. The CDR3 is made up of 14 amino acids. Germline V gene data show CDR1 as MRHNA and CDR2 as SNTAGT. The investigators reverse transcribed all of the isolated RNA, so they sequenced expressed TCRB transcripts. For naive, central memory and regulatory T cell samples, reads averaged roughly 3.7 million. Generated by immunoSEQ multiplex PCR, the TCRdb table keeps only in-frame clones and is missing some. The sample lists 330,000 or so clones, roughly an eighth occurring once. The V call is TRBV6-4, the J call TRBJ2-3, with D tentatively TRBD2 (6 bases). What was sequenced was naive CD4+ T cells from blood. This TCR was recovered from a woman aged 18-35 years with type 1 diabetes. The CDR3 DNA reads TGTGCCAGCAGTGATCGGGGGAGCACAGATACGCAGTATTTT. Translating gives CASSDRGSTDTQYF.